This T cell receptor beta chain was obtained from a study of response to subunit inactivated influenza vaccine (dated by TCRdb to about 2018). As for the study more broadly: Deep quantitative profiling of the T cell receptor repertoire was used in the study to follow responses to a trivalent subunit inactivated influenza vaccine.

The research as a whole found: The authors suggested that each seasonal influenza vaccination may recruit only a limited number of new T cells.

A remark on this clonotype: Its target antigen remains unknown. The input lacks base qualities; no much larger clone sits a single base away.

From the cysteine up to the phenylalanine, the CDR3 has a length of 17 residues. The kept DNA is CDR3 alone, 51 bases in frame from the first base. Trimmed from V: 6 bases; trimmed from J: 0 bases; junction bases lacking a gene match: 10. Sample time point, as interpreted from the label and publication: approximately 40 days after influenza vaccine administration. Receptor amplification or capture employed RT-PCR. The instrument given in TCRdb is Illumina HiSeq 2500. TCRdb passed the public sequencing reads through fastp at Q25 and MiXCR, retaining productive beta sequences. Duplicate CDR3 protein sequences are folded into a single record with the most common DNA and genes. Present in this sample are about 500,000 distinct CDR3 sequences, about an eighth of which were seen just once. The top ten clones comprise less than 15% of the sample.

The sample in question was PBMCs from blood, obtained 40 to 50 days after vaccination. The sequence is built from TRBV12-3 or TRBV12-4 and TRBJ1-3; a stretch of 8 junction bases matches TRBD1. This clonotype was sampled from a man aged 45-65 years who received an inactivated influenza vaccine. Donor details come from another sample of the same person, matched by shared clones. The CDR3 protein is CASSPFGDRTSGNTIYF. The DNA sequence is as follows: TGTGCCAGCAGCCCCTTTGGGGACAGGACCTCTGGAAACACCATATATTTT.